The following is a TCR beta chain sequence with its context. Its antigen is as yet unknown. Each cDNA held unique molecular identifiers, and template switching gave it a universal primer site. Each CDR3 protein gets one entry after TCRdb re-called the 5' RACE reads with MiXCR. Seen here are approximately 600,000 distinct CDR3 sequences, roughly 7.1% observed once, and the top ten hold less than 2%. This sample stems from a study of identical twins. Notes on the study in general: Findings depended on cross-sectional statistics rather than tracking the same donors. Within cord blood, abundant beta clonotypes carried fewer insertions, but memory repertoires showed no such trend.

Germline CDR1 and CDR2: SGHRS and YFSETQ. This CDR3 is 18 amino acids long. V lost 0 bases and J lost 0, with 17 bases in between. These same data were also listed under a study on yellow fever vaccine responses in identical twins.

The sequenced material came from PBMCs. V is TRBV5-1 and J is TRBJ2-3; maybe TRBD2 (6 bases). This sequence originates from a woman between 18 and 29 years old in good health. CDR3 DNA sequence: TGCGCCAGCAGCTTGGTGGCCATAGCGGCGACTAGCACAGATACGCAGTATTTT. Amino acids: CASSLVAIAATSTDTQYF.